This T cell receptor (beta chain) was profiled in a study of T cell responses to AZD1222 COVID-19 vaccine. Study-level results: Most donors were white British and more were female, and clonal diversity was possibly underestimated.

This clone is a singleton in its sample. Its matching antigen is unknown. The CDR3 has 14 amino acids. CDR1 SGHTS and CDR2 YDEGEE come from the germline V gene. J lost 0 bases, V lost 6 bases, and 4 bases had no gene match. Data came from immunoSEQ multiplex PCR; TCRdb stores just in-frame clones and leaves some out. The sample contains about 150,000 clones, 85% to 90% of which appear only once. The receptor comes from an adult who received the AZD1222 COVID-19 vaccine. The sample consisted of peripheral blood, taken 28 days after the second AZD1222 dose. The V call is TRBV5-8, the J call TRBJ2-7; 9 bases align to TRBD2. CDR3 DNA sequence: TGTGCCAGCATCACTAGCGGGCACTCCTACGAGCAGTACTTC. Protein: CASITSGHSYEQYF.